The present T cell receptor (beta chain) was sequenced within a study of T cell repertoires in cytomegalovirus infection. Study overall: Public signatures in TCR beta pointed to CMV infection and matching HLA type.

TCRdb recomputed calls from the reads with MiXCR, one row per CDR3 protein. The repertoire includes hundreds of thousands of distinct CDR3 sequences, 24% of them detected once, and roughly 8% sits in the top ten. Trimming removed 7 bases from V and 6 bases from J; junction bases left unmatched: 7. The CDR3 spans 13 residues. The germline CDR1 and CDR2 sequences are SQVTM and ANQGSEA. This clonotype turned up a few times. V is TRBV29-1 and J is TRBJ1-2; TRBD1 agrees at 11 bases. The origin of this receptor is a human donor in good health (CMV status not recorded). Some clones in this sample may be carry-over from other donors' samples. The sample consisted of CD8+ T cells from PBMCs. As DNA, the CDR3 is TGCAGCGACGCGGGACAGGGGGTACATGGCTACACCTTC. Amino acids: CSDAGQGVHGYTF.